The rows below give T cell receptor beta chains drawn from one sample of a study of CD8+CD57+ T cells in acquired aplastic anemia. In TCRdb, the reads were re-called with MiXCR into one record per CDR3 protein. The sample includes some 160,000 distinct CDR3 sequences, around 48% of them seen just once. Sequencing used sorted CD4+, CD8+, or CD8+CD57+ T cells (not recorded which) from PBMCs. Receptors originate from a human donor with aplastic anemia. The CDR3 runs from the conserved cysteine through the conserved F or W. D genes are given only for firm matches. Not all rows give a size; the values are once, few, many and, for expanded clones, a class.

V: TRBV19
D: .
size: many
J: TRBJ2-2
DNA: TGTGCCAGTAGAAGTGGTAGCACCTCCAACACCGGGGAGCTGTTTTTT
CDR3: CASRSGSTSNTGELFF

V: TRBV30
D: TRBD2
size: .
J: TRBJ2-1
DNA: TGTGCCTGGAGTGTAAAGGCAGCGGGAGGGTCTAATGAGCAGTTCTTC
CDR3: CAWSVKAAGGSNEQFF

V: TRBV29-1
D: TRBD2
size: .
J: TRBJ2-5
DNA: TGCAGCGTTACCGGGGGGGAAGAGACCCAGTACTTC
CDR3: CSVTGGEETQYF

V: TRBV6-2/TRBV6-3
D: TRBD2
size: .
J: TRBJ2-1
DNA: TGTGCCAGCAGTTACCCACGGACTAGCGGGAGGCTCTCCTACAATGAGCAGTTCTTC
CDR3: CASSYPRTSGRLSYNEQFF

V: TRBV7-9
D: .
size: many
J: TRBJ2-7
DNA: TGTGCCAGCAGCTTTAATTACGAGCAGTACTTC
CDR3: CASSFNYEQYF

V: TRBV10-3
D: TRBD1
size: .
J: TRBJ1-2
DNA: TGTGCCATCAGGGGAGGGACAGGGGACTATGGCTACACCTTC
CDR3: CAIRGGTGDYGYTF

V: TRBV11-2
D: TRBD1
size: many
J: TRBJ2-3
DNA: TGTGCCAGCAGCAAATTCCCCCGACAGGGGGCGCAACCAGATACGCAGTATTTT
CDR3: CASSKFPRQGAQPDTQYF

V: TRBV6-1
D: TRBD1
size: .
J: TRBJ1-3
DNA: TGTGCCAGCAGCACCGCAGGGGGCAGGGGAAACACCATATATTTT
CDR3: CASSTAGGRGNTIYF

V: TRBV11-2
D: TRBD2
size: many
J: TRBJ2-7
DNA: TGTGCCAGCAGGTCGTCCGGGACTAGCGGGAGCTACGAGCAGTACTTC
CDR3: CASRSSGTSGSYEQYF

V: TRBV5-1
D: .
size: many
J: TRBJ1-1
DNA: TGCGCCAGCAGCTTCGAGACGGAGAACACTGAAGCTTTCTTT
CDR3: CASSFETENTEAFF

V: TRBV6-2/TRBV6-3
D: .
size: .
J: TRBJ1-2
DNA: TGTGCCAGCAGTTACCTGGGAGGCTATGGCTACACCTTC
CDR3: CASSYLGGYGYTF

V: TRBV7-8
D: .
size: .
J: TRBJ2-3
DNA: TGTGCCAGCAGCTTCAAGTCCCTAGATACGCAGTATTTT
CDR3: CASSFKSLDTQYF

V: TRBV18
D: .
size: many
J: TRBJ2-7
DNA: TGTGCCAGCTCCACCGGTGGCGGACCCTACGAGCAGTACTTC
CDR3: CASSTGGGPYEQYF

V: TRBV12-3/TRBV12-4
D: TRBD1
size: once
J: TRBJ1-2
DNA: TGTGCCAGCAGTTTTTTTGGACAGGGGAACTATGGCTACACCTTC
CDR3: CASSFFGQGNYGYTF

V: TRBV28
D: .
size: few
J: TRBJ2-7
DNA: TGTGCCAGCAGTTTACCCTACGAGCAGTACTTC
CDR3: CASSLPYEQYF

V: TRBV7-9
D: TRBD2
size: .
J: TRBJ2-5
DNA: TGTGCCAGCAGCCTTGGGGCGGGAGGGCCGCAGACCCAGTACTTC
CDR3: CASSLGAGGPQTQYF

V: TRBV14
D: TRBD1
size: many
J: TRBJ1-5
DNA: TGTGCCAGCAGCCAGGCAGGGGGTAATCAGCCCCAGCATTTT
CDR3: CASSQAGGNQPQHF

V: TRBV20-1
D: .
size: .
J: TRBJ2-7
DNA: TGCAGTGCTAGGCGGGACCTAGGCCACGAGCAGTACTTC
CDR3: CSARRDLGHEQYF

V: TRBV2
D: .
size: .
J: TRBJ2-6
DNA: TGTGCCAGCACCGGGGAGGCTGGGGCCAACGTCCTGACTTTC
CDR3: CASTGEAGANVLTF

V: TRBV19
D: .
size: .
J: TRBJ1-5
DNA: TGTGCCAGTAGTATAGTGGAGGGGAGCAAGCCCCAGCATTTT
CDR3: CASSIVEGSKPQHF

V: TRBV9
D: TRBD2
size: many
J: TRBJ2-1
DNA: TGTGCCAGCAGCGTAGGTGCGGGAGCATACAATGAGCAGTTCTTC
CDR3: CASSVGAGAYNEQFF

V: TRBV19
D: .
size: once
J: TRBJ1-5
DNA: TGTGCCAGTAGTATTAGGACCAATAGCAATCAGCCCCAGCATTTT
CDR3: CASSIRTNSNQPQHF

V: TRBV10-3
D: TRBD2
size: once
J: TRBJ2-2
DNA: TGTGCCACTACCACATCTAGCGGGGCCCACACCGGGGAGCTGTTTTTT
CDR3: CATTTSSGAHTGELFF

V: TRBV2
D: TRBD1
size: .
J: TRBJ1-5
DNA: TGTGCCGGCAGTGAGGACAGGGGGGTTCAGCCCCAGCATTTT
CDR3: CAGSEDRGVQPQHF

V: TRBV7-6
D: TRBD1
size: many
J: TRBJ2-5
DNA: TGTGCCAGCAGCCTAGGTGGACAGGGGGCCCGGGAGACCCAGTACTTC
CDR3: CASSLGGQGARETQYF

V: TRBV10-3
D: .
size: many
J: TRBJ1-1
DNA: TGTGCCATCAGTGGAAGGCCCCGGGACACTGAAGCTTTCTTT
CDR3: CAISGRPRDTEAFF

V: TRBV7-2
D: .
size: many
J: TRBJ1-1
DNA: TGTGCCAGCAGCTTAAGGCTGGGTCAGAACACTGAAGCTTTCTTT
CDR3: CASSLRLGQNTEAFF

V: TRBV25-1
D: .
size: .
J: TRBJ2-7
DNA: TGTGCCAGCAGTGAAGCTTACCGGGACAAAAACTACGAGCAGTACTTC
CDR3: CASSEAYRDKNYEQYF

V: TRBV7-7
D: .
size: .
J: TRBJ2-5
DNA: TGTGCTAGCAGCCCAGGTGGTGGGCCGGGGGAAGAGACCCAGTACTTC
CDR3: CASSPGGGPGEETQYF

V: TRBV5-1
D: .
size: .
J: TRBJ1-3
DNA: TGCGCCAGCAGCTTAAAGTCGAGTGCCGGAAACACCATATATTTT
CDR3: CASSLKSSAGNTIYF

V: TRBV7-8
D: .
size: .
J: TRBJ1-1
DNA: TGTGCCAGCAGCTTTAAACAGGGTACTGAAGCTTTCTTT
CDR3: CASSFKQGTEAFF